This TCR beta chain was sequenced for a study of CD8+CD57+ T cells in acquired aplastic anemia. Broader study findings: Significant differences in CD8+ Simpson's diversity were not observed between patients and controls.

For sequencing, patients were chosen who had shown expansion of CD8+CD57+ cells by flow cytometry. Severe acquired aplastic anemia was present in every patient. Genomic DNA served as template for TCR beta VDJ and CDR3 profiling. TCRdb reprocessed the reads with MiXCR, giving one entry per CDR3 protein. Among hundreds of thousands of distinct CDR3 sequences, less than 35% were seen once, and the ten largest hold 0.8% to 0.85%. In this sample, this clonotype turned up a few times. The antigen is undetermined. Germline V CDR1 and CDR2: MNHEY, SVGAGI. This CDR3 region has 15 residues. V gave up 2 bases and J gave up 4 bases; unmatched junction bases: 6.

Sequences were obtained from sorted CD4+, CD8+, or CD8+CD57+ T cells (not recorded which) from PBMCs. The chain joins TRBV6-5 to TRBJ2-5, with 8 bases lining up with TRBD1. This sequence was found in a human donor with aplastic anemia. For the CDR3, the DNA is TGTGCCAGCAGTTACACGGACAGGGCAGGAGAGACCCAGTACTTC. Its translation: CASSYTDRAGETQYF.